These T cell receptor beta chains were read from a single sample in a study of T cell clones after liver transplantation. The data were produced by immunoSEQ multiplex PCR, yet TCRdb's version contains in-frame clones alone and is incomplete. The data hold roughly 80,000 clones, with over 80% observed a single time. The sequencing here drew on CD4+ T cells from blood, taken at the 22-month timepoint. The receptor source for this set is a human patient who received a liver transplant. T cells may partly derive from the graft donor. Each CDR3 is given with its conserved first and last residue. A D gene is named only where the DNA matches it firmly. Clone sizes are given selectively: once, few, many, or a class where the clone is expanded.

clone size: .; V gene: TRBV2; J gene: TRBJ2-1; D gene: TRBD2; CDR3 protein: CASSPQLAGEGNEQFF; CDR3 DNA: TGTGCCAGCAGCCCCCAACTAGCGGGAGAAGGGAATGAGCAGTTCTTC
clone size: .; V gene: TRBV7-8; J gene: TRBJ1-1; D gene: TRBD1; CDR3 protein: CASSLVWDRGTEAFF; CDR3 DNA: TGTGCCAGCAGCTTAGTGTGGGACAGGGGAACTGAAGCTTTCTTT
clone size: few; V gene: TRBV9; J gene: TRBJ1-2; D gene: TRBD1; CDR3 protein: CASSSEVRQGGNYGYTF; CDR3 DNA: TGTGCCAGCAGCTCCGAGGTTCGACAGGGGGGCAACTATGGCTACACCTTC
clone size: .; V gene: TRBV5-1; J gene: TRBJ2-5; D gene: TRBD1; CDR3 protein: CASSGDRVTQYF; CDR3 DNA: TGCGCCAGCAGCGGGGACAGAGTGACCCAGTACTTC
clone size: .; V gene: TRBV14; J gene: TRBJ1-4; D gene: .; CDR3 protein: CASSQQGDDLEKLFF; CDR3 DNA: TGTGCCAGCAGCCAACAGGGAGATGATTTGGAAAAACTGTTTTTT
clone size: .; V gene: TRBV19; J gene: TRBJ1-5; D gene: .; CDR3 protein: CASSIATRQPQHF; CDR3 DNA: TGTGCCAGTAGTATAGCCACGCGACAGCCCCAGCATTTT
clone size: .; V gene: TRBV13; J gene: TRBJ2-6; D gene: .; CDR3 protein: CASGSRDAGANVLTF; CDR3 DNA: TGTGCCAGCGGGTCTCGGGACGCTGGGGCCAACGTCCTGACTTTC
clone size: once; V gene: TRBV7-2; J gene: TRBJ2-7; D gene: .; CDR3 protein: CASRRGGPDYEQYF; CDR3 DNA: TGTGCCAGCAGAAGGGGGGGGCCAGACTACGAGCAGTACTTC
clone size: .; V gene: TRBV19; J gene: TRBJ1-5; D gene: .; CDR3 protein: CATGMGRNNQPQHF; CDR3 DNA: TGTGCCACGGGGATGGGGCGGAACAATCAGCCCCAGCATTTT
clone size: .; V gene: TRBV4-1; J gene: TRBJ2-3; D gene: .; CDR3 protein: CASRGRSDTQYF; CDR3 DNA: TGCGCCAGTAGGGGGAGGTCAGATACGCAGTATTTT
clone size: few; V gene: TRBV30; J gene: TRBJ1-1; D gene: .; CDR3 protein: CAWSVPNTQAFF; CDR3 DNA: TGTGCCTGGAGTGTACCGAATACACAAGCTTTCTTT
clone size: .; V gene: TRBV28; J gene: TRBJ1-4; D gene: .; CDR3 protein: CASSLANEKLFF; CDR3 DNA: TGTGCCAGCAGTTTGGCTAATGAAAAACTGTTTTTT
clone size: .; V gene: TRBV4-1; J gene: TRBJ1-4; D gene: .; CDR3 protein: CASSQAVSWDLRGGLFF; CDR3 DNA: TGCGCCAGCAGCCAAGCCGTCAGCTGGGACCTAAGAGGGGGGTTGTTTTTT
clone size: .; V gene: TRBV6-5; J gene: TRBJ2-1; D gene: TRBD2; CDR3 protein: CASSYATSWYNEQFF; CDR3 DNA: TGTGCCAGCAGTTACGCGACTAGCTGGTACAATGAGCAGTTCTTC
clone size: .; V gene: TRBV5-6; J gene: TRBJ1-5; D gene: .; CDR3 protein: CASSLSRGNQPQHF; CDR3 DNA: TGTGCCAGCAGCTTGAGTCGGGGCAATCAGCCCCAGCATTTT
clone size: few; V gene: TRBV27; J gene: TRBJ1-4; D gene: .; CDR3 protein: CASSPRRDEKLFF; CDR3 DNA: TGTGCCAGCAGTCCCCGGCGGGATGAAAAACTGTTTTTT
clone size: .; V gene: TRBV18; J gene: TRBJ2-5; D gene: .; CDR3 protein: CASSPGLKETQYF; CDR3 DNA: TGTGCCAGCTCACCGGGACTGAAAGAGACCCAGTACTTC
clone size: .; V gene: TRBV9; J gene: TRBJ2-3; D gene: TRBD2; CDR3 protein: CASSVGTSGVDTQYF; CDR3 DNA: TGTGCCAGCAGCGTAGGGACTAGCGGGGTAGATACGCAGTATTTT
clone size: .; V gene: TRBV12-2; J gene: TRBJ2-1; D gene: .; CDR3 protein: CASRLWGPPDYNEQFF; CDR3 DNA: TGTGCAAGTCGCTTATGGGGGCCCCCTGACTACAATGAGCAGTTCTTC
clone size: .; V gene: TRBV28; J gene: TRBJ1-1; D gene: TRBD1; CDR3 protein: CASNRGQGAKAFF; CDR3 DNA: TGTGCCAGCAACCGAGGACAGGGGGCCAAAGCTTTCTTT
clone size: .; V gene: TRBV19; J gene: TRBJ1-1; D gene: .; CDR3 protein: CASRTEAFF; CDR3 DNA: TGTGCCAGTAGAACTGAAGCTTTCTTT
clone size: .; V gene: TRBV19; J gene: TRBJ2-2; D gene: .; CDR3 protein: CASSISGGGELFF; CDR3 DNA: TGTGCCAGTAGTATAAGCGGCGGCGGGGAGCTGTTTTTT
clone size: few; V gene: TRBV6-1; J gene: TRBJ2-2; D gene: .; CDR3 protein: CASSPGWNTGELFF; CDR3 DNA: TGTGCCAGCAGTCCAGGCTGGAACACCGGGGAGCTGTTTTTT
clone size: .; V gene: TRBV10-3; J gene: TRBJ2-7; D gene: .; CDR3 protein: CAIRDIYEQYF; CDR3 DNA: TGTGCCATCCGGGACATCTACGAGCAGTACTTC
clone size: .; V gene: TRBV2; J gene: TRBJ2-1; D gene: .; CDR3 protein: CASRDPALGEQFF; CDR3 DNA: TGTGCCAGCAGGGATCCGGCCCTGGGTGAGCAGTTCTTC
clone size: once; V gene: TRBV29-1; J gene: TRBJ2-1; D gene: .; CDR3 protein: CSGRVSGYNEQFF; CDR3 DNA: TGCAGCGGGCGGGTTAGCGGATACAATGAGCAGTTCTTC
clone size: .; V gene: TRBV4-2; J gene: TRBJ2-7; D gene: .; CDR3 protein: CASSQDSHLEQYF; CDR3 DNA: TGTGCCAGCAGCCAAGATTCACACCTCGAGCAGTACTTC
clone size: .; V gene: TRBV28; J gene: TRBJ2-7; D gene: TRBD1; CDR3 protein: CASSTGTGFTYEQYF; CDR3 DNA: TGTGCCAGCAGTACCGGGACAGGGTTCACCTACGAGCAGTACTTC
clone size: .; V gene: TRBV11-2; J gene: TRBJ1-2; D gene: .; CDR3 protein: CASSPDSLGNGYTF; CDR3 DNA: TGTGCCAGCAGCCCGGACAGTCTAGGCAATGGCTACACCTTC
clone size: .; V gene: TRBV13; J gene: TRBJ1-1; D gene: .; CDR3 protein: CASSLDRTEAFF; CDR3 DNA: TGTGCCAGCAGCTTAGACCGGACTGAAGCTTTCTTT
clone size: .; V gene: TRBV5-1; J gene: TRBJ2-1; D gene: TRBD2; CDR3 protein: CASSLAGLAGGDEQFF; CDR3 DNA: TGCGCCAGCAGCTTGGCCGGACTAGCGGGAGGGGATGAGCAGTTCTTC
clone size: .; V gene: TRBV20-1; J gene: TRBJ1-3; D gene: .; CDR3 protein: CSTETGNTIYF; CDR3 DNA: TGCAGTACTGAGACTGGAAACACCATATATTTT
clone size: .; V gene: TRBV19; J gene: TRBJ1-2; D gene: TRBD1; CDR3 protein: CASSIGDRVYGYTF; CDR3 DNA: TGTGCCAGTAGTATAGGGGACAGAGTCTATGGCTACACCTTC
clone size: .; V gene: TRBV5-1; J gene: TRBJ2-3; D gene: TRBD2; CDR3 protein: CASRELAGGTDTQYF; CDR3 DNA: TGCGCCAGCCGCGAACTAGCGGGGGGCACAGATACGCAGTATTTT
clone size: .; V gene: TRBV27; J gene: TRBJ1-2; D gene: TRBD1; CDR3 protein: CASSGGGQSTNYGYTF; CDR3 DNA: TGTGCCAGCAGTGGCGGGGGACAGTCTACGAACTATGGCTACACCTTC
clone size: .; V gene: TRBV4-2; J gene: TRBJ1-6; D gene: .; CDR3 protein: CASSQDRLGTGSPLHF; CDR3 DNA: TGTGCCAGCAGCCAAGACCGTCTGGGTACGGGGTCACCCCTCCACTTT
clone size: .; V gene: TRBV5-4; J gene: TRBJ2-5; D gene: .; CDR3 protein: CASSLTGYSETQYF; CDR3 DNA: TGTGCCAGCAGCTTGACGGGGTATTCGGAGACCCAGTACTTC
clone size: few; V gene: TRBV29-1; J gene: TRBJ1-2; D gene: TRBD1; CDR3 protein: CSVDLRGTGYGYTF; CDR3 DNA: TGCAGCGTTGACCTGCGAGGGACAGGCTATGGCTACACCTTC
clone size: .; V gene: TRBV7-3; J gene: TRBJ2-2; D gene: TRBD2; CDR3 protein: CASSSALTSGGRASGELFF; CDR3 DNA: TGTGCCAGCAGCTCCGCCTTGACTAGCGGGGGGCGGGCCAGCGGGGAGCTGTTTTTT
clone size: .; V gene: TRBV5-6; J gene: TRBJ1-2; D gene: .; CDR3 protein: CASSPSPKNYYGYTF; CDR3 DNA: TGTGCCAGCAGCCCCTCTCCAAAAAACTACTATGGCTACACCTTC
clone size: .; V gene: TRBV6-6; J gene: TRBJ1-1; D gene: TRBD1; CDR3 protein: CASTQTRQGAGREAFF; CDR3 DNA: TGTGCCAGCACACAGACCCGACAGGGGGCAGGAAGGGAAGCTTTCTTT
clone size: .; V gene: TRBV4-2; J gene: TRBJ2-5; D gene: TRBD2; CDR3 protein: CASSSTSGQRAETQYF; CDR3 DNA: TGTGCCAGCAGCTCCACTAGCGGCCAAAGGGCGGAGACCCAGTACTTC
clone size: .; V gene: TRBV5-1; J gene: TRBJ2-5; D gene: TRBD2; CDR3 protein: CASNRGSDGGARETQYF; CDR3 DNA: TGCGCCAGCAACCGTGGAAGCGACGGGGGGGCCCGGGAGACCCAGTACTTC
clone size: .; V gene: TRBV5-1; J gene: TRBJ2-3; D gene: TRBD2; CDR3 protein: CASTVAGALGDTQYF; CDR3 DNA: TGCGCCAGCACCGTAGCGGGAGCTTTGGGAGATACGCAGTATTTT
clone size: once; V gene: TRBV7-2; J gene: TRBJ2-2; D gene: TRBD2; CDR3 protein: CASTGGSRTGELFF; CDR3 DNA: TGTGCCAGCACGGGCGGGAGCCGGACCGGGGAGCTGTTTTTT
clone size: .; V gene: TRBV5-1; J gene: TRBJ2-3; D gene: .; CDR3 protein: CASSLVGTPPDTQYF; CDR3 DNA: TGCGCCAGCAGCTTGGTGGGGACACCCCCCGATACGCAGTATTTT
clone size: once; V gene: TRBV7-9; J gene: TRBJ1-1; D gene: TRBD1; CDR3 protein: CASSLDGTGRPEAFF; CDR3 DNA: TGTGCCAGCAGCTTAGACGGGACAGGGAGACCTGAAGCTTTCTTT
clone size: .; V gene: TRBV7-2; J gene: TRBJ2-1; D gene: .; CDR3 protein: CASSSPRVGGRGEQFF; CDR3 DNA: TGTGCCAGCAGCTCGCCCCGTGTTGGGGGGCGGGGTGAGCAGTTCTTC
clone size: few; V gene: TRBV5-6; J gene: TRBJ1-2; D gene: TRBD1; CDR3 protein: CASSSGQLYGYTF; CDR3 DNA: TGTGCCAGCAGCTCGGGACAGTTATATGGCTACACCTTC
clone size: .; V gene: TRBV4-3; J gene: TRBJ1-2; D gene: .; CDR3 protein: CASSQDWSGDYGYTF; CDR3 DNA: TGCGCCAGCAGCCAAGATTGGAGTGGGGACTATGGCTACACCTTC
clone size: once; V gene: TRBV4-1; J gene: TRBJ2-3; D gene: .; CDR3 protein: CASSRIGSHPRGDTQYF; CDR3 DNA: TGCGCCAGCAGCCGCATCGGGAGTCATCCCCGGGGGGATACGCAGTATTTT
clone size: .; V gene: TRBV6-5; J gene: TRBJ2-2; D gene: .; CDR3 protein: CASSYKGTNTGELFF; CDR3 DNA: TGTGCCAGCAGTTACAAGGGGACCAACACCGGGGAGCTGTTTTTT